The rows below give T cell receptor beta chains drawn from one sample of a study of blood T cell repertoires in COVID-19. Profiling relied on immunoSEQ multiplex PCR, and the TCRdb table lists in-frame clones only, not all of them. The table has about 180,000 clones, approximately 80% seen once. The sequenced sample consisted of PBMCs or T cells enriched from blood (not recorded which). These receptors originate from a man between 60 and 75 years old who had been exposed to COVID-19. Both conserved end residues are part of each CDR3. D genes are given only for firm matches. Part of the rows lack a size; the others show once, few, many or a class for expanded clones.

clone_size,j_call,d_call,v_call,cdr3_aa,cdr3_nt
-,TRBJ2-3,TRBD2,TRBV7-9,CASSLALSGGSPDTQYF,TGTGCCAGCAGCTTAGCGCTGAGCGGGGGATCCCCAGATACGCAGTATTTT
-,TRBJ1-4,-,TRBV12-3/TRBV12-4,CASSFSGNEKLFF,TGTGCCAGCAGTTTTTCAGGGAATGAAAAACTGTTTTTT
-,TRBJ1-3,-,TRBV30,CAWSVDIGDTIYF,TGTGCCTGGAGTGTGGACATAGGGGACACCATATATTTT
once,TRBJ2-3,-,TRBV3-1/TRBV3-2,CASSQDWGQPSTDTQYF,TGTGCCAGCAGCCAAGATTGGGGGCAGCCTAGCACAGATACGCAGTATTTT
-,TRBJ2-1,-,TRBV2,CASSDSSVQFF,TGTGCCAGCAGTGATAGCAGCGTGCAGTTCTTC
few,TRBJ2-7,TRBD1,TRBV29-1,CSVLGQGYEQYF,TGCAGCGTTCTTGGACAGGGCTACGAGCAGTACTTC
-,TRBJ1-1,-,TRBV30,CAWRNVPTGPSEAFF,TGTGCCTGGAGAAATGTACCCACAGGTCCCAGCGAAGCTTTCTTT
-,TRBJ1-6,TRBD1,TRBV5-6,CASISSGGHSPLHF,TGTGCCAGCATTTCGTCAGGGGGGCATTCACCCCTCCACTTT
few,TRBJ2-3,TRBD2,TRBV6-4,CASSSAGATDTQYF,TGTGCCAGCAGTAGCGCGGGAGCAACAGATACGCAGTATTTT
-,TRBJ1-1,-,TRBV19,CASSIEGGQDTEAFF,TGTGCCAGTAGTATAGAGGGGGGGCAGGACACTGAAGCTTTCTTT
-,TRBJ2-3,-,TRBV18,CASSTRTSTDTQYF,TGTGCCAGCTCAACTCGGACTAGCACAGATACGCAGTATTTT
-,TRBJ2-7,-,TRBV5-6,CASSWGRGTSYEQYF,TGTGCCAGCAGCTGGGGGCGGGGGACGTCCTACGAGCAGTACTTC
-,TRBJ2-5,-,TRBV7-2,CASNKQQGIETQYF,TGTGCCAGCAACAAGCAACAGGGTATTGAGACCCAGTACTTC
-,TRBJ2-7,TRBD1,TRBV27,CASSLSGTGDPRYEQYF,TGTGCCAGCAGTTTGTCCGGGACAGGGGACCCAAGGTACGAGCAGTACTTC
-,TRBJ1-5,-,TRBV5-5,CASSGGVGDQPQHF,TGTGCCAGCAGCGGAGGGGTTGGAGATCAGCCCCAGCATTTT
-,TRBJ2-7,-,TRBV6-5,CASRDLGTYEQYF,TGTGCCAGCCGGGACCTTGGGACTTACGAGCAGTACTTC
few,TRBJ2-7,-,TRBV15,CATSRRASSYEQYF,TGTGCCACCAGCAGGAGGGCCAGCTCCTACGAGCAGTACTTC
-,TRBJ2-7,TRBD2,TRBV7-2,CASSSVGLAGARVEQYF,TGTGCCAGCAGCTCGGTAGGGCTAGCGGGAGCAAGGGTCGAGCAGTACTTC
-,TRBJ2-2,TRBD1,TRBV27,CASRRQGTAGELFF,TGTGCCAGCAGACGACAGGGAACGGCCGGGGAGCTGTTTTTT
once,TRBJ1-2,-,TRBV19,CASSIGGGGYGYTF,TGTGCCAGTAGCATAGGGGGAGGGGGCTATGGCTACACCTTC
few,TRBJ2-5,-,TRBV28,CASSLYGSNQETQYF,TGTGCCAGCAGTTTATACGGTTCTAACCAAGAGACCCAGTACTTC
-,TRBJ1-3,TRBD1,TRBV5-4,CASSLVGQGYGNTIYF,TGTGCCAGCAGCTTGGTGGGACAGGGTTACGGAAACACCATATATTTT
-,TRBJ2-7,-,TRBV7-8,CASSRGPSYEQYF,TGTGCCAGCAGCCGGGGCCCTTCCTACGAGCAGTACTTC
-,TRBJ2-1,TRBD2,TRBV19,CASSMTSGRGYNEQFF,TGTGCCAGTAGTATGACTAGCGGGAGGGGGTACAATGAGCAGTTCTTC
-,TRBJ2-1,TRBD2,TRBV6-2/TRBV6-3,CASSYYGSGLAGQQFF,TGTGCCAGCAGTTACTATGGATCGGGACTAGCGGGTCAGCAGTTCTTC
-,TRBJ2-1,TRBD2,TRBV6-5,CASSYSMAGDEQFF,TGTGCCAGCAGTTACTCGATGGCGGGAGATGAGCAGTTCTTC
-,TRBJ2-3,-,TRBV12-3/TRBV12-4,CASSSHGDTQYF,TGTGCCAGCAGTTCCCACGGAGATACGCAGTATTTT
few,TRBJ2-7,TRBD2,TRBV30,CAWTSGRRAYEQYF,TGTGCCTGGACTAGCGGGAGGAGGGCCTACGAGCAGTACTTC
-,TRBJ2-1,TRBD2,TRBV28,CASSFLLAGLSSYNEQFF,TGTGCCAGCAGTTTTCTACTAGCGGGATTGAGCTCCTACAATGAGCAGTTCTTC
-,TRBJ1-1,TRBD1,TRBV19,CASSMGQVNTEAFF,TGTGCCAGTAGTATGGGACAGGTGAACACTGAAGCTTTCTTT
-,TRBJ2-6,-,TRBV6-1,CASSEIFSGANVLTF,TGTGCCAGCAGTGAAATCTTCTCTGGGGCCAACGTCCTGACTTTC
-,TRBJ2-1,-,TRBV27,CASSPNSILGGEQFF,TGTGCCAGCAGTCCCAACTCAATACTTGGTGGTGAGCAGTTCTTC
-,TRBJ2-3,TRBD2,TRBV19,CASSIGSGSADTQYF,TGTGCCAGTAGTATAGGTAGCGGGAGTGCAGATACGCAGTATTTT
-,TRBJ1-6,TRBD1,TRBV19,CASSGQGGSPLHF,TGTGCCAGTAGTGGACAGGGGGGATCACCCCTCCACTTT
-,TRBJ1-5,-,TRBV7-9,CASSLDGRVDQPQHF,TGTGCCAGCAGCTTAGACGGCAGGGTCGATCAGCCCCAGCATTTT
-,TRBJ1-5,-,TRBV5-1,CASSSQGWEGQPQHF,TGCGCCAGCAGCTCTCAGGGATGGGAAGGGCAGCCCCAGCATTTT
-,TRBJ1-4,-,TRBV18,CASSPSIRTREEKLFF,TGTGCCAGCTCACCTTCCATTCGGACCCGGGAGGAAAAACTGTTTTTT
-,TRBJ2-7,-,TRBV28,CASGDSTAYEQYF,TGTGCCAGCGGGGACTCGACCGCCTACGAGCAGTACTTC
few,TRBJ2-1,TRBD1,TRBV18,CASSPGTGTYNEQFF,TGTGCCAGCTCACCAGGGACAGGGACTTACAATGAGCAGTTCTTC
-,TRBJ2-1,TRBD2,TRBV3-1/TRBV3-2,CASSPPTSGSGNEQFF,TGTGCCAGCAGCCCGCCGACTAGCGGGAGCGGCAATGAGCAGTTCTTC
few,TRBJ1-2,-,TRBV9,CASSVATTGSGYTF,TGTGCCAGCAGCGTAGCTACTACGGGATCTGGCTACACCTTC
-,TRBJ2-6,TRBD1,TRBV7-8,CASSAHTGGAGANVLTF,TGTGCCAGCAGCGCACACACAGGGGGCGCTGGGGCCAACGTCCTGACTTTC
once,TRBJ1-2,-,TRBV24-1,CATSPGYGYTF,TGTGCCACCAGTCCAGGGTATGGCTACACCTTC
few,TRBJ2-1,TRBD2,TRBV9,CASSATSNSYNEQFF,TGTGCCAGCAGCGCGACTAGCAATAGTTACAATGAGCAGTTCTTC
-,TRBJ1-5,TRBD1,TRBV2,CASSPDRVGSNQPQHF,TGTGCCAGCAGCCCCGACAGGGTCGGGAGCAATCAGCCCCAGCATTTT
-,TRBJ1-4,TRBD1,TRBV9,CASSVRDREDEKLFF,TGTGCCAGCAGCGTTCGGGACAGGGAGGATGAAAAACTGTTTTTT
-,TRBJ2-5,-,TRBV7-7,CASSLGSGESETQYF,TGTGCCAGCAGCTTAGGGTCGGGAGAGTCGGAGACCCAGTACTTC
-,TRBJ2-1,TRBD2,TRBV19,CASGGTSLTEQFF,TGTGCCAGTGGCGGGACTAGCCTCACTGAGCAGTTCTTC
-,TRBJ2-7,-,TRBV10-3,CAISVAGTLDEQYF,TGTGCCATCAGTGTAGCCGGGACACTTGACGAGCAGTACTTC
-,TRBJ1-2,-,TRBV24-1,CATRETALGGYTF,TGTGCCACCAGAGAGACAGCCCTCGGTGGCTACACCTTC
-,TRBJ2-1,-,TRBV19,CASSSPGLLYNEQFF,TGTGCCAGTAGTTCACCGGGACTCCTCTACAATGAGCAGTTCTTC
-,TRBJ2-1,-,TRBV9,CASSVDPSSYNEQFF,TGTGCCAGCAGCGTAGATCCGAGCTCCTACAATGAGCAGTTCTTC
-,TRBJ2-1,TRBD1,TRBV5-1,CASSGGQTTYNEQFF,TGCGCCAGCAGCGGGGGACAGACTACCTACAATGAGCAGTTCTTC
-,TRBJ2-3,-,TRBV5-1,CASSSDRFTDTQYF,TGCGCCAGCAGCTCCGACAGGTTCACAGATACGCAGTATTTT
-,TRBJ1-1,-,TRBV7-9,CASSPDRLTNTEAFF,TGTGCCAGCAGCCCAGACAGGTTGACGAACACTGAAGCTTTCTTT